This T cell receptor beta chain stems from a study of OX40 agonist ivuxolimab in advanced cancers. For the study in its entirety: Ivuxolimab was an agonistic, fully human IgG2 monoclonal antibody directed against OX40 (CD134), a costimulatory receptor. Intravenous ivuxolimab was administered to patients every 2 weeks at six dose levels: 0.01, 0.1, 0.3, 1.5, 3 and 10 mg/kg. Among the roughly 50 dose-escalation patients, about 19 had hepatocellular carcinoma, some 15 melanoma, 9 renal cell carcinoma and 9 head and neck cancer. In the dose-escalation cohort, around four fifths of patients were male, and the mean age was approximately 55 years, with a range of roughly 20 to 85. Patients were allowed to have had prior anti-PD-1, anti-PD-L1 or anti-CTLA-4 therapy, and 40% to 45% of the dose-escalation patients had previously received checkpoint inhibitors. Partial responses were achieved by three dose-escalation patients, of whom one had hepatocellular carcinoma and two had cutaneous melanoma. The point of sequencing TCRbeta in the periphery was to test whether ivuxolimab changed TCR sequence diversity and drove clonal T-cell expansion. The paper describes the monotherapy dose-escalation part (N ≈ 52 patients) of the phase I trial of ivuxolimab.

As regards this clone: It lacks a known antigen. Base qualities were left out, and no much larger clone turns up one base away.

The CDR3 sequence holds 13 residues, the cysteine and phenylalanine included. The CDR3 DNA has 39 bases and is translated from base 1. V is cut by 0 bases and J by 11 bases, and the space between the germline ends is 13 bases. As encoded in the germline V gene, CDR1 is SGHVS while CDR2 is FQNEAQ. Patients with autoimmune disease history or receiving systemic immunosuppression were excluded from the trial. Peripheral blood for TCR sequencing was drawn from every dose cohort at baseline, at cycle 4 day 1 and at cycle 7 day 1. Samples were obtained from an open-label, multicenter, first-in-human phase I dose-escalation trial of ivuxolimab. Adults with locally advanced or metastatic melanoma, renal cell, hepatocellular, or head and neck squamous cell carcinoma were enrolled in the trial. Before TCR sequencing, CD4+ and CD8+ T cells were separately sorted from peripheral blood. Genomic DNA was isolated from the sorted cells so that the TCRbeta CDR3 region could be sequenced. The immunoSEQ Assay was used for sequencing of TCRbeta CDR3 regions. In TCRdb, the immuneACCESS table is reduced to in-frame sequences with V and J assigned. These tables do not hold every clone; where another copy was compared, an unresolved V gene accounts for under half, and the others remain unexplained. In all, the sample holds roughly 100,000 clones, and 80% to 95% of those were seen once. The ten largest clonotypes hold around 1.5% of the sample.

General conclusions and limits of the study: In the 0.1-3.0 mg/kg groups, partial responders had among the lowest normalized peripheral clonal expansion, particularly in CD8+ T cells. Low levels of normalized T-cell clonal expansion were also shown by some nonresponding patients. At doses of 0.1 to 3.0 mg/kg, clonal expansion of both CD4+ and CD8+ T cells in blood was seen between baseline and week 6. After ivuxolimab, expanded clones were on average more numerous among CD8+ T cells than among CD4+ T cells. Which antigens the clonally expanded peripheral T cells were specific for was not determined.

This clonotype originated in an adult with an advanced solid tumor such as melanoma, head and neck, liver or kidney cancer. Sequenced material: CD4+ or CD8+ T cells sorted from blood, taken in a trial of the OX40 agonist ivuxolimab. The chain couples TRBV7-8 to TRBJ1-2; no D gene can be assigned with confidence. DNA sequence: TGTGCCAGCAGCTTAGCGAGGATAGGTGGTTACACCTTC. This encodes CASSLARIGGYTF.